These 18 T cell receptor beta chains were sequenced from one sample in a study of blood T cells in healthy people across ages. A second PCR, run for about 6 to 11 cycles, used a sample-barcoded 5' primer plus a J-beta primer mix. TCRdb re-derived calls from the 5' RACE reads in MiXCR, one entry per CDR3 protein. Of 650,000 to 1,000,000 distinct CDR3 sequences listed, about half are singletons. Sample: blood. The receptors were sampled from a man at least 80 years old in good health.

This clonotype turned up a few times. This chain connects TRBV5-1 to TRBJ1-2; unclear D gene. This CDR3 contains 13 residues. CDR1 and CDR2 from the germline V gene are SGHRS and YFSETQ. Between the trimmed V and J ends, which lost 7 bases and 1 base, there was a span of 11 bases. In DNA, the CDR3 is TGCGCCAGCGGCATTGACATTAACTATGGCTACACCTTC. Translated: CASGIDINYGYTF.

The CDR3 here is CATSRDLSQLAGDNEQFF. The CDR3 region has the DNA TGTGCCACCAGCAGAGATCTCTCACAACTAGCGGGGGACAATGAGCAGTTCTTC. This rearrangement joins TRBV15 to TRBJ2-1, with 11 positions matching TRBD2. Germline assignment: CDR1 LNHNV and CDR2 YYDKDF (reference sequence). This CDR3 is built from 18 residues. Trimming removed 0 bases from V and 5 bases from J; junction bases left unmatched: 9.

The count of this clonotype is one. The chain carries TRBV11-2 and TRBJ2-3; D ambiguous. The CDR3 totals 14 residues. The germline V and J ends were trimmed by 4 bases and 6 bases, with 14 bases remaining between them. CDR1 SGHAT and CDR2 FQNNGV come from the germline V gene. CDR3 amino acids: CASSSLTLGDTQYF. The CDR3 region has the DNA TGTGCCAGCAGCTCACTAACTCTGGGGGATACGCAGTATTTT.

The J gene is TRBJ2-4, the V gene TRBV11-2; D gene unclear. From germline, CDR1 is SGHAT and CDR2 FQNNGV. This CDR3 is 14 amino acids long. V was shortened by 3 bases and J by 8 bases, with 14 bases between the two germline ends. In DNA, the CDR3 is TGTGCCAGCAGCTTCAAGGGTTTTGTTGACATTCAGTACTTC. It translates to CASSFKGFVDIQYF.

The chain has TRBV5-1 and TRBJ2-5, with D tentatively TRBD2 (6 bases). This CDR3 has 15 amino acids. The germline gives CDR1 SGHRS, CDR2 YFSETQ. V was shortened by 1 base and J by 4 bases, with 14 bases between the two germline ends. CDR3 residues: CASSLRLANGETQYF. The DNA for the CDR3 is TGCGCCAGCAGCTTGCGGCTAGCGAATGGAGAGACCCAGTACTTC.

This CDR3 reads CASSSQGVLVTQYF. The CDR3 DNA is TGTGCCAGCAGTTCCCAGGGTGTGCTAGTTACGCAGTATTTT. The chain has TRBV6-5 and TRBJ2-3; a weak D match, TRBD1 (5 bases). CDR3 size: 14 residues. V lost 4 bases to trimming and J lost 8 bases, with 16 bases between them. CDR1 is MNHEY, CDR2 SVGAGI, per germline.

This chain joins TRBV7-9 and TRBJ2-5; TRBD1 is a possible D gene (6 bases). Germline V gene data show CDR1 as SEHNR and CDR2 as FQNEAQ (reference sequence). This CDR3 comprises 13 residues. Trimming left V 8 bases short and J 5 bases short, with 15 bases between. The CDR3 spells CASCLGARETQYF. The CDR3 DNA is TGTGCCAGCTGTTTGGGGGCGCGGGAGACCCAGTACTTC.

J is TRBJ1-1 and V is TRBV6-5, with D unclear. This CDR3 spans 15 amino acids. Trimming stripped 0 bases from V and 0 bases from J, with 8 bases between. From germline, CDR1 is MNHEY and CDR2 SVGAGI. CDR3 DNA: TGTGCCAGCAGTTACTCGTTGTCAGTGAACACTGAAGCTTTCTTT. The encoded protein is CASSYSLSVNTEAFF.

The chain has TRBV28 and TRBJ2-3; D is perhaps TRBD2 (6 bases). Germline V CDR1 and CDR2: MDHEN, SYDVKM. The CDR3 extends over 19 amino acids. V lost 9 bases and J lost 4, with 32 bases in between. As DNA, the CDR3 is TGTGCCAGTCCCGACGGCCCCCAGAGACTTGACTCTAGCGCAGATACGCAGTATTTT. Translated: CASPDGPQRLDSSADTQYF.

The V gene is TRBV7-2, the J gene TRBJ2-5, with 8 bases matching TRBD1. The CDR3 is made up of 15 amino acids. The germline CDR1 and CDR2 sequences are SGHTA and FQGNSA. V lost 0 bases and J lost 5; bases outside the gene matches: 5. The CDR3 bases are TGTGCCAGCAGCTTAGCGGCAGGGGGCGATGAGACCCAGTACTTC. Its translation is CASSLAAGGDETQYF.

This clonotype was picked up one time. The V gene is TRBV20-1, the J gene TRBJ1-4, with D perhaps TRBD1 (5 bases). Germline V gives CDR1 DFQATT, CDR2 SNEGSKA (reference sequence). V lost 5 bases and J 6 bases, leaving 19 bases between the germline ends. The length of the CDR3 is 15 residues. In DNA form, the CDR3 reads TGCAGTGCTCATCCCCGGGACCGACTGTATGAAAAACTGTTTTTT. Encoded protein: CSAHPRDRLYEKLFF.

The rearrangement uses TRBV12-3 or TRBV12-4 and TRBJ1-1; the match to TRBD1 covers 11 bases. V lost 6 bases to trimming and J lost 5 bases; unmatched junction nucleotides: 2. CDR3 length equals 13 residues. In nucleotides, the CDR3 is TGTGCCAGCAGCGGACAGGGGGCTACTGAAGCTTTCTTT. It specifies CASSGQGATEAFF.

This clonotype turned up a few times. DNA of the CDR3: TGTGCCACCCTTGGGAACGGGGAGACCCAGTACTTC. Amino acid sequence: CATLGNGETQYF. This chain links TRBV6-6 with TRBJ2-7, with no clear D. The DNA end is more similar to TRBJ2-5, so the J call may be wrong. This CDR3 has 12 residues. Per the germline V gene, CDR1 is MNHNY and CDR2 is SVGAGI (reference sequence).

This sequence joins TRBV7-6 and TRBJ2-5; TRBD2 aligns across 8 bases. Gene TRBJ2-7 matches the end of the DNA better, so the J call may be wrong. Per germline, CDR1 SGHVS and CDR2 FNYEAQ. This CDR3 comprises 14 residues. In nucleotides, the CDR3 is TGTGCCAGCAGCTTAAAAGCGGGGGACTACGAGCAGTACTTC. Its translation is CASSLKAGDYEQYF.

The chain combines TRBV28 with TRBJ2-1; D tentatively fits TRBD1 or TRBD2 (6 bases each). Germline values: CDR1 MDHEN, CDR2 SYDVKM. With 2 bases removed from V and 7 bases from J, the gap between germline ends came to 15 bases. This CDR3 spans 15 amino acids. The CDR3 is CASSLRGQKVNEQFF. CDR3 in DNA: TGTGCCAGCAGTTTACGGGGGCAGAAAGTGAATGAGCAGTTCTTC.

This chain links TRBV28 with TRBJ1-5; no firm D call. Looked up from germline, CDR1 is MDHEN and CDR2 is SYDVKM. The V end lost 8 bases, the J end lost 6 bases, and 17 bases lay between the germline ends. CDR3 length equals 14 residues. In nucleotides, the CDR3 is TGTGCCAGCCTGCCGCGGGGTCGGGGTCAGCCCCAGCATTTT. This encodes CASLPRGRGQPQHF.

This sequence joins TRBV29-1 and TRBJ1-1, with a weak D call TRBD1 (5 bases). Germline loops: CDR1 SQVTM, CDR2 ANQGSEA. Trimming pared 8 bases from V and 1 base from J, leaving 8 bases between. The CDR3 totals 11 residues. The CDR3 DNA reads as TGCAGCTTCGACAGGAACACTGAAGCTTTCTTT. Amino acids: CSFDRNTEAFF.

For the CDR3, the DNA is TGCAGCGGAGGGACAGCAATGCAAGAGACCCAGTACTTC. It encodes CSGGTAMQETQYF. The V gene is TRBV29-1, the J gene TRBJ2-5, with 7 bases identical to TRBD1. With 7 bases clipped from V and 2 bases from J, the junction kept 7 bases outside the gene matches. CDR3 size: 13 residues. Looked up from germline, CDR1 is SQVTM and CDR2 is ANQGSEA.